Listed below are T cell receptor beta chains from one sample, sequenced in a study of CD4+ T cells in melanoma. Data came from immunoSEQ multiplex PCR; TCRdb stores just in-frame clones and leaves some out. The sample includes about 55,000 clones, over 60% of them seen just once. The material sequenced was tumor tissue. These receptors all stem from a human donor with melanoma. Both conserved end residues are part of each CDR3. Each record gives: CDR3 length, D gene, J gene, clone size, V gene, CDR3 protein, CDR3 DNA. D genes are given only for firm matches. Rows give clone size only sometimes, using once, few, many, or a class for an expanded clone.

11 - TRBJ2-1 - TRBV28 CASSLANEQFF TGTGCCAGCAGTTTAGCCAATGAGCAGTTCTTC
15 - TRBJ2-5 - TRBV9 CASSVGPATSGTQYF TGTGCCAGCAGCGTAGGACCCGCCACGTCGGGGACCCAGTACTTC
14 - TRBJ2-3 - TRBV5-1 CASSFREGVDTQYF TGCGCCAGCAGCTTCAGGGAGGGGGTAGATACGCAGTATTTT
12 - TRBJ2-5 - TRBV4-1 CASSHVKETQYF TGCGCCAGCAGCCATGTAAAAGAGACCCAGTACTTC
16 - TRBJ2-7 - TRBV4-1 CASSRRDIDNSYEQYF TGCGCCAGCAGTCGCCGGGACATCGACAACTCCTACGAGCAGTACTTC
15 TRBD1 TRBJ1-1 - TRBV7-2 CASSLGAGGWTEAFF TGTGCCAGCAGCTTAGGGGCAGGGGGCTGGACTGAAGCTTTCTTT
12 - TRBJ1-2 - TRBV28 CASSFDVYGYTF TGTGCCAGCAGTTTTGATGTATATGGCTACACCTTC
18 TRBD1 TRBJ2-4 - TRBV5-1 CASSLGPGTGKAKNIQYF TGCGCCAGCAGCTTGGGGCCCGGGACAGGGAAGGCCAAAAACATTCAGTACTTC
13 - TRBJ1-3 - TRBV2 CASARQFGNTIYF TGTGCCAGCGCCAGACAGTTCGGAAACACCATATATTTT
13 - TRBJ1-2 - TRBV27 CASSFSREAGYTF TGTGCCAGCAGTTTTTCCAGGGAGGCTGGCTACACCTTC
15 TRBD1 TRBJ2-7 - TRBV7-9 CASSLLGTGNDEQYF TGTGCCAGCAGCCTACTCGGGACAGGGAACGACGAGCAGTACTTC
14 - TRBJ2-1 - TRBV7-9 CASSLREGGYEQFF TGTGCCAGCAGCTTGAGGGAAGGGGGATATGAGCAGTTCTTC
11 - TRBJ1-2 - TRBV29-1 CSVGDNYGYTF TGCAGCGTTGGGGACAACTATGGCTACACCTTC
15 TRBD1 TRBJ2-4 few TRBV27 CASSARDRGKNIQYF TGTGCCAGCAGTGCCCGGGACAGGGGAAAAAACATTCAGTACTTC
13 - TRBJ1-2 once TRBV6-5 CASSTDGDYGYTF TGTGCCAGCAGTACGGACGGAGACTATGGCTACACCTTC
12 - TRBJ2-1 - TRBV18 CASSPGLQGVFF TGTGCCAGCTCACCGGGCTTGCAGGGAGTTTTCTTC
17 TRBD1 TRBJ2-1 - TRBV7-9 CASGGQGPARIYNEQFF TGTGCCAGCGGGGGACAGGGCCCTGCTCGCATCTACAATGAGCAGTTCTTC